This TCR beta chain was captured by sequencing in a study of T cells expressing NK-cell markers. The CDR3 loop spans 16 amino acids. Germline V gives CDR1 SGHTA, CDR2 FQGNSA. TCRdb re-analyzed the 5' RACE reads; it lists each CDR3 protein once, without DNA. This sample's table has approximately 550,000 distinct CDR3 sequences. The TCR comes from a man younger than 35 in good health. Sequenced material: blood T cells: a sorted CD56 or NKG2C T cell subset, CD4+ or CD8+ T cells, or bulk PBMC T cells (not recorded which). The chain employs TRBV7-2 and TRBJ2-7. CDR3 sequence: CASSLDGGGTPYEQYF.